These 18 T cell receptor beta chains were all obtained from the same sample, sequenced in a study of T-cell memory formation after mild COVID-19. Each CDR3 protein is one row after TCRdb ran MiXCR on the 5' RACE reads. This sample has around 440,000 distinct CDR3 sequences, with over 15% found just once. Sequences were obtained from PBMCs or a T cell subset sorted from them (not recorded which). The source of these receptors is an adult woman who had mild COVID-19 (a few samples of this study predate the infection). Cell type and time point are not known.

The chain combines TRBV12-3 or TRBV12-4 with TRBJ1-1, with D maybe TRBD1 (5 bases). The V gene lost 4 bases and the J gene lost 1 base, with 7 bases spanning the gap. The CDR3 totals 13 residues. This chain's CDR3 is CASSWGENTEAFF. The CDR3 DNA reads TGTGCCAGCAGTTGGGGGGAGAACACTGAAGCTTTCTTT.

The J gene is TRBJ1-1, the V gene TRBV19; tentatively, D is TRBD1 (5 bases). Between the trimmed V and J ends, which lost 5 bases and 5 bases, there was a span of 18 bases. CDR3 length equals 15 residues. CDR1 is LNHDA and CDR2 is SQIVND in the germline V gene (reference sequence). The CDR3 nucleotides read TGTGCCAGTAGTTCATCCGGGGCCGGAGAGACTGAAGCTTTCTTT. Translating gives CASSSSGAGETEAFF.

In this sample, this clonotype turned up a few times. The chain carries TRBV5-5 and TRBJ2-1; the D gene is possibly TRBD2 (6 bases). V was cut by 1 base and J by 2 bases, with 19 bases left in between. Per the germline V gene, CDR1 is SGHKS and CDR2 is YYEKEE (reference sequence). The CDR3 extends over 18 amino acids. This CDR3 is CASSLRTARDSTYNEQFF. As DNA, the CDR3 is TGTGCCAGCAGCTTGAGAACCGCGAGGGACTCGACCTACAATGAGCAGTTCTTC.

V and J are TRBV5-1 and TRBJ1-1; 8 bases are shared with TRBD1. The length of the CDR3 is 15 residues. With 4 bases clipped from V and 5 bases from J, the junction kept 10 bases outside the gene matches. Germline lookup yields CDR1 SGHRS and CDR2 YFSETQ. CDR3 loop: CASSLPGQVLTEAFF. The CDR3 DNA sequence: TGCGCCAGCAGCCTCCCGGGACAGGTCTTAACTGAAGCTTTCTTT. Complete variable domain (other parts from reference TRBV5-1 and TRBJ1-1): KAGVTQTPRYLIKTRGQQVTLSCSPISGHRSVSWYQQTPGQGLQFLFEYFSETQRNKGNFPGRFSGRQFSNSRSEMNVSTLELGDSALYLCASSLPGQVLTEAFFGQGTRLTVV.

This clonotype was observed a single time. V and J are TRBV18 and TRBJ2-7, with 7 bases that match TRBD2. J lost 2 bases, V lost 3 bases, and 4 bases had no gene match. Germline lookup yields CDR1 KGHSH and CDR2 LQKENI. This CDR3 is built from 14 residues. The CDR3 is CASSPGTTTYEQYF. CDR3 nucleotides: TGTGCCAGCTCACCCGGGACTACAACCTACGAGCAGTACTTC.

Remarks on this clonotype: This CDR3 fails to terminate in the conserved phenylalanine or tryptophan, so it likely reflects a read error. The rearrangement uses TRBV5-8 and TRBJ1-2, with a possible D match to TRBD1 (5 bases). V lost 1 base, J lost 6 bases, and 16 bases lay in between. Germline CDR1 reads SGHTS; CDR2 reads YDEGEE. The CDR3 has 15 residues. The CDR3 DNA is TGTGCCAGCAGCTTGTTTAGGGGCGTCAGCCATGGCTACACCCTC. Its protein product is CASSLFRGVSHGYTL.

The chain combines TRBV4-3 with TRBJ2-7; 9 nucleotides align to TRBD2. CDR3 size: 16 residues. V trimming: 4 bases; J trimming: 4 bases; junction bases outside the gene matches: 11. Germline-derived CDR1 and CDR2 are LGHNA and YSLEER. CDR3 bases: TGCGCCAGCAGCCCTGGACTAGCGTCACCTACTTACGAGCAGTACTTC. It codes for CASSPGLASPTYEQYF.

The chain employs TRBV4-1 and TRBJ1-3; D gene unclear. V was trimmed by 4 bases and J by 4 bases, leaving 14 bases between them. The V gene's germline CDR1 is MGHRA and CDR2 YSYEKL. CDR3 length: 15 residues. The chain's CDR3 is CASSLSGIGGNTIYF. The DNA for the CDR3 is TGCGCCAGCAGCCTCTCGGGAATCGGGGGAAACACCATATATTTT.

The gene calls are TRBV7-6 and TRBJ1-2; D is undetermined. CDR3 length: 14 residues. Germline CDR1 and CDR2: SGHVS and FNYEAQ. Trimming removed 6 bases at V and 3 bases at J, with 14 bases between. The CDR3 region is CASSAGIGDYGYTF. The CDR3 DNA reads TGTGCCAGCAGTGCGGGAATCGGTGACTATGGCTACACCTTC.

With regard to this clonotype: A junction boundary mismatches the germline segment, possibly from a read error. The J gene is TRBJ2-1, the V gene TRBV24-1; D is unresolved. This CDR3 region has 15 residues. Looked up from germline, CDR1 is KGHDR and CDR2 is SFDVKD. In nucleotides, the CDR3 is TGTGCCACCAGTGACGGACCTAAGACGTACAATGAGCAGTCCTTC. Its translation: CATSDGPKTYNEQSF.

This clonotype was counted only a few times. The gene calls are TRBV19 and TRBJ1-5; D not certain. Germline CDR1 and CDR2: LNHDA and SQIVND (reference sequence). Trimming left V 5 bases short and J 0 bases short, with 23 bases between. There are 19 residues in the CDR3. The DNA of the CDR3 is TGTGCCAGTAGTGAAGTCGGCCGAGTGGTAGTAGTTAGCAATCAGCCCCAGCATTTT. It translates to CASSEVGRVVVVSNQPQHF.

Here the CDR3 reads CAISESQDWGEKLFF. The CDR3 region has the DNA TGTGCCATCAGTGAGTCTCAGGATTGGGGGGAAAAACTGTTTTTT. The chain employs TRBV10-3 and TRBJ1-4, with D possibly TRBD1 on 5 matching bases. The CDR3 covers 15 residues. Germline loops: CDR1 ENHRY, CDR2 SYGVKD. Trimming took off 0 bases at V and 8 bases at J, with 13 bases between the two ends.

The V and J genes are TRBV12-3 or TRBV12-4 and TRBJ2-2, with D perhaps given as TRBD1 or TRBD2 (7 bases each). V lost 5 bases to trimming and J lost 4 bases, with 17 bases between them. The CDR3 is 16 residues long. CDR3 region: CASSPAGGARTGELFF. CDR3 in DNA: TGTGCCAGCAGTCCTGCAGGGGGGGCGCGCACCGGGGAGCTGTTTTTT.

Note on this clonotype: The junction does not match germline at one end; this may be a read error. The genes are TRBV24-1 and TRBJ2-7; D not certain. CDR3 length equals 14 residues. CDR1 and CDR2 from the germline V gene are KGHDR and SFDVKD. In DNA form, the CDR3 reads TGTGCCACCAGTGAACCAACGCCCCCTTACGAGCTGTACTTC. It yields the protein CATSEPTPPYELYF.

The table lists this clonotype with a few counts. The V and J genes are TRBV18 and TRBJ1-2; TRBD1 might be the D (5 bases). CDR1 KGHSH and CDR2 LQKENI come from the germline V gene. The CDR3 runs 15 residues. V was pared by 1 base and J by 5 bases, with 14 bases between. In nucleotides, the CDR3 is TGTGCCAGCTCACCACGACAGCGATGGCCGTATGGCTACACCTTC. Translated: CASSPRQRWPYGYTF.

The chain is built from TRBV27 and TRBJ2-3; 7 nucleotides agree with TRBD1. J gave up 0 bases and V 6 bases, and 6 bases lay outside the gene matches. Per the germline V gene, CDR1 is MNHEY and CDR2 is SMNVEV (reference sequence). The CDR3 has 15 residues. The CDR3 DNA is TGTGCCAGCAGATACAGGGGTTATAGCACAGATACGCAGTATTTT. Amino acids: CASRYRGYSTDTQYF.

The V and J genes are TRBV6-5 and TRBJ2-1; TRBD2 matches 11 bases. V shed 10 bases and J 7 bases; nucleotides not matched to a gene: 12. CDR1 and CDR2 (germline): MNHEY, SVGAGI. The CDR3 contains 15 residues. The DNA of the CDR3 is TGTGCCACCATGAATAGCGGGGGGGTGGTGAATGAGCAGTTCTTC. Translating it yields CATMNSGGVVNEQFF.

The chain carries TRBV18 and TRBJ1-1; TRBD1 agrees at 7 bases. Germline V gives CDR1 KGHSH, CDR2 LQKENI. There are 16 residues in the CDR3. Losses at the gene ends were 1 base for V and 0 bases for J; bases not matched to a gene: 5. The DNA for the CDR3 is TGTGCCAGCTCACCACAGGGACAGAACATGAACACTGAAGCTTTCTTT. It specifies CASSPQGQNMNTEAFF.